What follows are 9 T cell receptor beta chains derived from one specimen sequenced in a study of vaccination effects on CD4 cells after COVID-19. No antigen has been identified for these receptors. Measured with immunoSEQ multiplex PCR; TCRdb has only the in-frame clones, and not every one. The sample holds tens of thousands of clones, roughly 74% seen once. ViraFEST expansion of antigen-specific CD4+ T cells with viral peptide pools preceded sequencing. Following culture for around 9 days, CD4+ T cells were isolated. Two-dose vaccination with either BNT162b2 or mRNA-1273 was given to the participants. This sample comprised CD4+ T cells from PBMCs cultured with HCoV-OC43 spike peptides, obtained after COVID-19 vaccination. Subset described: HCoV-OC43 spike overlapping peptide pool stimulation. These receptors originate from a human donor who received a COVID-19 vaccine.

This sequence joins TRBV5-1 and TRBJ2-7; D is perhaps TRBD1 (6 bases). V was cut by 2 bases and J by 0 bases, with 9 bases left in between. The CDR3 runs 14 residues. Germline values: CDR1 SGHRS, CDR2 YFSETQ. The CDR3 region has the DNA TGCGCCAGCAGCTTCCAGGGGAACTCCTACGAGCAGTACTTC. It translates to CASSFQGNSYEQYF.

This chain joins TRBV5-1 and TRBJ2-1; TRBD2 might be the D (6 bases). This CDR3 spans 15 amino acids. Germline-derived CDR1 and CDR2 are SGHRS and YFSETQ. Trimming shortened V by 6 bases and J by 10 bases, and 23 bases separated the two germline ends. The CDR3 reads CASTRFGGPFDEQFF. CDR3 nucleotide sequence: TGCGCCAGCACCCGGTTTGGAGGGCCGTTTGACGAGCAGTTCTTC.

V is TRBV6-2 or TRBV6-3 and J is TRBJ2-7; unclear D gene. The germline V gene has CDR1 MNHEY and CDR2 SVGEGT. This CDR3 spans 13 amino acids. Trimming shortened V by 5 bases and J by 11 bases, and 19 bases separated the two germline ends. The CDR3 region has the DNA TGTGCCAGCAGTCCCCGACAAGCCCCTCCGGAGTACTTC. Protein sequence: CASSPRQAPPEYF.

The CDR3 sequence is CASSVDVSFYGYTF. The CDR3 DNA sequence: TGTGCCAGCAGCGTAGACGTCAGCTTCTATGGCTACACCTTC. V is TRBV9 and J is TRBJ1-2, with D unresolved. The CDR3 runs to 14 residues. Germline CDR1 reads SGDLS; CDR2 reads YYNGEE. The germline V and J ends were trimmed by 0 bases and 4 bases, with 10 bases remaining between them.

This sequence joins TRBV6-6 and TRBJ1-2; no firm D call. The CDR3 loop spans 13 amino acids. V was trimmed by 7 bases and J by 3 bases, leaving 12 bases between them. In germline, CDR1 is MNHNY, CDR2 SVGAGI (reference sequence). CDR3 nucleotide sequence: TGTGCCAGCATGGTGGACCTGGACTATGGCTACACCTTC. Protein: CASMVDLDYGYTF.

The chain has TRBV6-5 and TRBJ1-2; TRBD1 might be the D (6 bases). Germline V gene lookup returns CDR1 MNHEY and CDR2 SVGAGI. The germline V and J ends were trimmed by 7 bases and 3 bases, with 18 bases remaining between them. This CDR3 region has 15 residues. For the CDR3, the DNA is TGTGCCAGCAAATGGGGGGCTTATGCCGACTATGGCTACACCTTC. Its protein is CASKWGAYADYGYTF.

The rearrangement uses TRBV4-1 and TRBJ2-1; D might be TRBD2 (5 bases). Germline V lookup: CDR1 MGHRA, CDR2 YSYEKL. The length of the CDR3 is 14 residues. Trimming shortened V by 6 bases and J by 5 bases, and 14 bases separated the two germline ends. CDR3 protein: CASRGVAYNNEQFF. The CDR3 DNA reads as TGCGCCAGCAGGGGTGTAGCGTATAACAATGAGCAGTTCTTC.

The chain combines TRBV24-1 with TRBJ1-2; D call uncertain. The CDR3 is 15 amino acids. Looked up from germline, CDR1 is KGHDR and CDR2 is SFDVKD. Trimming removed 2 bases at V and 4 bases at J, with 13 bases between. DNA for the CDR3: TGTGCCACCAGTGATTCAGGAGCCCCCCTCTATGGCTACACCTTC. It specifies CATSDSGAPLYGYTF.

This rearrangement joins TRBV27 to TRBJ2-5; 7 nucleotides agree with TRBD1. This CDR3 contains 12 residues. Trimming took 6 bases from V and 3 from J; bases not matched to a gene: 1. Germline CDR1 reads MNHEY; CDR2 reads SMNVEV (reference sequence). CDR3 region: CASRGTEETQYF. The CDR3, as DNA: TGTGCCAGCAGAGGGACAGAAGAGACCCAGTACTTC.